This T cell receptor beta chain was observed in a study of blood T cell repertoires in COVID-19. Looking at the study overall: Donors in the United States, Italy and Spain gave samples during acute or convalescent COVID-19. From T cells, B-cell-depleted T cells, or PBMCs came the material, which was cDNA or gDNA.

The CDR3 contains 16 residues. V shed 0 bases and J 2 bases; nucleotides not matched to a gene: 4. Germline values: CDR1 MGHRA, CDR2 YSYEKL. Sequencing was performed with immunoSEQ multiplex PCR; in TCRdb, only in-frame clones are kept and a portion is missing. The table lists some 170,000 clones, around 80% of them singletons, with 15% to 20% in the top ten. This receptor was identified in a woman older than 75 with acute or convalescent COVID-19. This sequence joins TRBV4-1 and TRBJ2-7, with 10 bases fitting TRBD2. The sample was peripheral blood. In DNA, the CDR3 is TGCGCCAGCAGCCAAGATGCCAGCGGGAGGGCCTACGAGCAGTACTTC. Translating it yields CASSQDASGRAYEQYF.